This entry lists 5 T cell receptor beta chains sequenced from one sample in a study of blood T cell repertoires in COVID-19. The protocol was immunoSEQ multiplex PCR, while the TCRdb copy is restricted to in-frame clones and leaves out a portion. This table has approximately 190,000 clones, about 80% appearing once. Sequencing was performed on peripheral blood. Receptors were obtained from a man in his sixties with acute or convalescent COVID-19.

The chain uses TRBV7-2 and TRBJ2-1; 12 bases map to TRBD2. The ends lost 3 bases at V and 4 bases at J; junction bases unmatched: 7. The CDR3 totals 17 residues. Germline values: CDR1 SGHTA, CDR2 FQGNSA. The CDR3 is CASSLAASGRAYNEQFF. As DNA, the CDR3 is TGTGCCAGCAGCTTGGCTGCTAGCGGGAGGGCGTACAATGAGCAGTTCTTC.

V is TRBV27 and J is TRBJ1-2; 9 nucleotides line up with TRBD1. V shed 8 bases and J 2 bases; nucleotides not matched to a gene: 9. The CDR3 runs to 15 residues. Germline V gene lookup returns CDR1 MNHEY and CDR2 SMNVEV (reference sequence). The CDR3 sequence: CASGAFGQGNYGYTF. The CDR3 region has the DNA TGTGCCAGCGGGGCGTTCGGACAGGGGAACTATGGCTACACCTTC.

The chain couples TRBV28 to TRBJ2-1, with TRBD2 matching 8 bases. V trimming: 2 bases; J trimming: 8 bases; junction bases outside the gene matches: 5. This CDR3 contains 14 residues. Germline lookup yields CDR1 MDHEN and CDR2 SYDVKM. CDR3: CASSLPGRADEQFF. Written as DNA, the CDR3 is TGTGCCAGCAGTTTACCCGGGAGGGCCGATGAGCAGTTCTTC.

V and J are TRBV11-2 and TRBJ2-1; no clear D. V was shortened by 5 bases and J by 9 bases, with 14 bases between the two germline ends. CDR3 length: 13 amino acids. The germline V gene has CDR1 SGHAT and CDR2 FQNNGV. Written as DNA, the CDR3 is TGTGCCAGCAGCCGAACCCAGATTGGTGAGCAGTTCTTC. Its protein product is CASSRTQIGEQFF.

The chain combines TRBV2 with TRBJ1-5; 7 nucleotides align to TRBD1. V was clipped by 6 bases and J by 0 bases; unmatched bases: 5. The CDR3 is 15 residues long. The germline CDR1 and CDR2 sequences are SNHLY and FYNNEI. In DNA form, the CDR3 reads TGTGCCAGCAGCTTACAGGGGTATAGCAATCAGCCCCAGCATTTT. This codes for CASSLQGYSNQPQHF.